This TCR beta chain was profiled in a study of blood T cell repertoires in COVID-19. Germline CDR1 reads SGHRS; CDR2 reads YFSETQ. The V end was cut by 2 bases, the J end by 5 bases, with 11 bases between. This CDR3 is built from 14 residues. Sequencing used immunoSEQ multiplex PCR; TCRdb keeps in-frame clones, though not all of them. The data show around 44,000 clones, 92% seen once. The gene calls are TRBV5-1 and TRBJ2-1; D is perhaps TRBD1 (5 bases). The sample taken for sequencing was peripheral blood. The sequence derives from a human donor in a cohort sampled during active COVID-19. CDR3: CASSFVAGNNEQFF. The CDR3 DNA sequence: TGCGCCAGCAGCTTTGTGGCAGGGAACAATGAGCAGTTCTTC.